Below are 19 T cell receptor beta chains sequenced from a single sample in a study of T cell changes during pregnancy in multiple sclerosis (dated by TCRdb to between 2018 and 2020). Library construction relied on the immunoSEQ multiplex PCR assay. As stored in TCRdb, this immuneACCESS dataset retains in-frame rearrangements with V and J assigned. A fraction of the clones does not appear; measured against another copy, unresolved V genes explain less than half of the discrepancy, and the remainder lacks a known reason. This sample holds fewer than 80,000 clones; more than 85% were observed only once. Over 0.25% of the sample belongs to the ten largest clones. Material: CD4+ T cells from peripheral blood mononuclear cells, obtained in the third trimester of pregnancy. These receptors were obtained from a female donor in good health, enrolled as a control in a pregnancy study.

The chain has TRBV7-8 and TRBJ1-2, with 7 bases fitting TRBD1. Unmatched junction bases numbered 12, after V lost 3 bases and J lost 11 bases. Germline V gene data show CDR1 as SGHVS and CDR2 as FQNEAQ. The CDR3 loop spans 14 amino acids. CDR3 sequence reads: CASSFGPGGLLYTF. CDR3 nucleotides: TGTGCCAGCAGCTTCGGTCCAGGGGGGTTATTATACACCTTC.

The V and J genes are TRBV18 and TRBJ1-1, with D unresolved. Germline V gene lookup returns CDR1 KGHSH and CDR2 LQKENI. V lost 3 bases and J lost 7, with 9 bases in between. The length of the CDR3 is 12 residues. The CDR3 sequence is CASSPSQDEAFF. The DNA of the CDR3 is TGTGCCAGCTCACCTTCTCAGGATGAAGCTTTCTTT.

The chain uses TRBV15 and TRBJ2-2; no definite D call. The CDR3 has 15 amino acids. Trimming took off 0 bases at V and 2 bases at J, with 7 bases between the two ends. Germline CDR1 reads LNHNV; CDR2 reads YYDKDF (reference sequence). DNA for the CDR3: TGTGCCACCAGCAGAGACGCCGGTAACACCGGGGAGCTGTTTTTT. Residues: CATSRDAGNTGELFF.

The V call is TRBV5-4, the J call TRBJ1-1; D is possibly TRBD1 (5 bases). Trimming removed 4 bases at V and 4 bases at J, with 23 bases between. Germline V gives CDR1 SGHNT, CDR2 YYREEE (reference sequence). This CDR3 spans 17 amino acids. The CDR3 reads CASSGEGRIRTGTEAFF. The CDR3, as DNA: TGTGCCAGCAGCGGGGAGGGACGGATTCGAACGGGCACTGAAGCTTTCTTT.

The CDR3 DNA is TGTGCCAGCTCCGGGAGAATGAACACTGAAGCTTTCTTT. As protein: CASSGRMNTEAFF. The chain couples TRBV6-6 to TRBJ1-1; D uncertain. The V gene's germline CDR1 is MNHNY and CDR2 SVGAGI (reference sequence). V lost 8 bases to trimming and J lost 0 bases, with 10 bases between them. CDR3 size: 13 residues.

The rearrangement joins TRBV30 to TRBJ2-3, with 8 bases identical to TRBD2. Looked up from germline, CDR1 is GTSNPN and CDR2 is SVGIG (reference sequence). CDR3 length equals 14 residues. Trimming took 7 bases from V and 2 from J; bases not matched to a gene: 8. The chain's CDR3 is CASYGGGFTDTQYF. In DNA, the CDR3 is TGTGCCTCCTACGGCGGGGGGTTCACAGATACGCAGTATTTT.

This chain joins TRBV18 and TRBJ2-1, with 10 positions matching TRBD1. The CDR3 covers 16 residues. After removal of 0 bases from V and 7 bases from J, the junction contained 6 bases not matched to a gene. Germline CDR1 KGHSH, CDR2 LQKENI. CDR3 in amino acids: CASSPPVGTGVNEQFF. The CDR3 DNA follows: TGTGCCAGCTCACCACCGGTCGGGACAGGGGTGAATGAGCAGTTCTTC.

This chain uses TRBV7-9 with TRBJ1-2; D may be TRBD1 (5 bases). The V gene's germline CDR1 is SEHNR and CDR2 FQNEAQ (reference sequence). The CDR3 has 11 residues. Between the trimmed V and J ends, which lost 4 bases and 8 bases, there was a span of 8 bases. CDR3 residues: CASSSGPGYTF. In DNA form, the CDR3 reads TGTGCCAGCAGCTCAGGGCCCGGCTACACCTTC.

CDR3 nucleotide sequence: TGTGCCAGTAGTATGAATCGGGGGGCGGGCACCGGGGAGCTGTTTTTT. Residues: CASSMNRGAGTGELFF. The chain combines TRBV19 with TRBJ2-2, with a weak D call TRBD2 (7 bases). Germline V gene lookup returns CDR1 LNHDA and CDR2 SQIVND (reference sequence). V lost 3 bases and J 4 bases, leaving 15 bases between the germline ends. The CDR3 covers 16 residues.

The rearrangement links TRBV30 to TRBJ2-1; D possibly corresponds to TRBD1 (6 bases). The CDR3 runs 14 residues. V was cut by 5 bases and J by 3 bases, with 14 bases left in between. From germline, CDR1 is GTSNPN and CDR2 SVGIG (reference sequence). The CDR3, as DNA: TGTGCCTGGGCGAACCGGGACAACTACAATGAGCAGTTCTTC. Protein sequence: CAWANRDNYNEQFF.

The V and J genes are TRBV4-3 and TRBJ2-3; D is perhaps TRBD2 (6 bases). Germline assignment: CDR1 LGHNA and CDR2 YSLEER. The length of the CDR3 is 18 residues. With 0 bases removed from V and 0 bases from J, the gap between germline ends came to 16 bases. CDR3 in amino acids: CASSQDGHGGVSTDTQYF. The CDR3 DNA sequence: TGCGCCAGCAGCCAAGACGGGCACGGCGGGGTGAGCACAGATACGCAGTATTTT.

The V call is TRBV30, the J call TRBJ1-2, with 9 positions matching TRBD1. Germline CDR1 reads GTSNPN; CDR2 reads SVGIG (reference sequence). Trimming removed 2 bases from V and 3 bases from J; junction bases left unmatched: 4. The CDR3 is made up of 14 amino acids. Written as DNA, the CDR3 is TGTGCCTGGAGTACGGGACAGGGACACTATGGCTACACCTTC. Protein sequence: CAWSTGQGHYGYTF.

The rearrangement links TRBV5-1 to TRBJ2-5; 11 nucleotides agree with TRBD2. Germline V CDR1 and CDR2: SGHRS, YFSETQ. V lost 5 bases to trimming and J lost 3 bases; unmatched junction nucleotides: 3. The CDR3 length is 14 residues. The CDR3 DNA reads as TGCGCCAGCAGTCCGGGACTAGCGGAAGAGACCCAGTACTTC. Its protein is CASSPGLAEETQYF.

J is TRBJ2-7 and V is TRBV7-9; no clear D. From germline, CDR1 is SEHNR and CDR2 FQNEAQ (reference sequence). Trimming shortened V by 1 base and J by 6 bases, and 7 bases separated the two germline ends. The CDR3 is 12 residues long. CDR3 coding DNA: TGTGCCAGCAGCTTAGTACATGGCGAGCAGTACTTC. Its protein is CASSLVHGEQYF. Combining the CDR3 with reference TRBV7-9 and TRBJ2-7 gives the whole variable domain DTGVSQNPRHKITKRGQNVTFRCDPISEHNRLYWYRQTLGQGPEFLTYFQNEAQLEKSRLLSDRFSAERPKGSFSTLEIQRTEQGDSAMYLCASSLVHGEQYFGPGTRLTVT.

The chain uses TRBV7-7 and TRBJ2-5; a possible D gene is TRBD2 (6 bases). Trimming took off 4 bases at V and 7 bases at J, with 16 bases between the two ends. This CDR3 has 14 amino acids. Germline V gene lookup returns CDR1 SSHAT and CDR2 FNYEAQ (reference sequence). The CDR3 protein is CASSSRAQGGTQYF. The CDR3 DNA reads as TGTGCCAGCAGCTCGAGGGCCCAGGGAGGGACCCAGTACTTC.

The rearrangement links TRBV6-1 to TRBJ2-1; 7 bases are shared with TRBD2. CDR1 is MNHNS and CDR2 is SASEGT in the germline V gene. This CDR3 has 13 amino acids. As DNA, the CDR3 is TGTGCTACTAGCGCTTCTAGGAACAATGAGCAGTTCTTC. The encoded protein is CATSASRNNEQFF.

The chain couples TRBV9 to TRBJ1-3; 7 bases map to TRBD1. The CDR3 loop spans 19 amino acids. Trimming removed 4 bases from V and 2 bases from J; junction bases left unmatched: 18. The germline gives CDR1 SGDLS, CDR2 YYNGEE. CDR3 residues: CASSSLGQGVFSPGNTIYF. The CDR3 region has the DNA TGTGCCAGCAGCTCATTAGGGCAGGGGGTTTTCTCACCTGGAAACACCATATATTTT.

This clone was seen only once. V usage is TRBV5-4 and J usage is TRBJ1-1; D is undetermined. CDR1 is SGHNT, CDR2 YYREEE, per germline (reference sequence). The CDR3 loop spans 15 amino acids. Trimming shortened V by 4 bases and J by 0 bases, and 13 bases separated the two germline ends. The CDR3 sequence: CASSMGLEMNTEAFF. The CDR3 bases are TGTGCCAGCAGCATGGGTTTGGAGATGAACACTGAAGCTTTCTTT.

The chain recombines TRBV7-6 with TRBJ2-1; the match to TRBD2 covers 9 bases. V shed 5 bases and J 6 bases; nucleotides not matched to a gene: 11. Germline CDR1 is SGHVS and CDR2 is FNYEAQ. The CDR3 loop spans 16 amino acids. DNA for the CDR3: TGTGCCAGCAGCCCACTTTCCAGCGGGGGGACCAATGAGCAGTTCTTC. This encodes CASSPLSSGGTNEQFF.